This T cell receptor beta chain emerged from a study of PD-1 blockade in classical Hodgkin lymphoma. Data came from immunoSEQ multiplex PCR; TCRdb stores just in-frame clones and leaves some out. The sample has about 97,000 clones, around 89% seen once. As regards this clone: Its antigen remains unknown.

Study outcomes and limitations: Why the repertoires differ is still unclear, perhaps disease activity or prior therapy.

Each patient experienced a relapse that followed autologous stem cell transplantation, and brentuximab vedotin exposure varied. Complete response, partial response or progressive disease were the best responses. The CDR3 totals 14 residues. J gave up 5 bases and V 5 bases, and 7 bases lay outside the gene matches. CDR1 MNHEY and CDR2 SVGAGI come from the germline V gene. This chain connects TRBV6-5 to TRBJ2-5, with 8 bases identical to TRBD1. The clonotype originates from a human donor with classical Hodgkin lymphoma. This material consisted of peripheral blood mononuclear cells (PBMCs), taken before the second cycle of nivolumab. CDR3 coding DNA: TGTGCCAGCAGTCAGACAGGGGACAGGGAGACCCAGTACTTC. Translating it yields CASSQTGDRETQYF.